This TCR beta chain comes out of a study of cytomegalovirus exposure and HLA in healthy donors. Study-level information: Counted in an early data release were about 86 million unique TCRs from HLA-typed donors. Points from the study as a whole: TCR association rates varied by HLA locus in a later analysis, with DRB1 highest and HLA-C lowest. Trimming of TCR beta V- and J-genes showed a link, identified in a later analysis, to a missense DCLRE1C variant.

For this clone: The target antigen is unknown.

The junction had 1 base not matched to a gene; V was cut back by 6 bases and J by 5 bases. Germline CDR1 reads DFQATT; CDR2 reads SNEGSKA (reference sequence). The CDR3 spans 11 residues. PCR involved 60 Vbeta and 13 Jbeta primers. Libraries were prepared by immunoSEQ multiplex PCR; TCRdb keeps only in-frame clonotypes and omits some of them. The sample has 200,000 to 250,000 clones; approximately 78% are singletons. The rearrangement links TRBV20-1 to TRBJ1-5; 7 bases are a match to TRBD1. Sequencing input: PBMCs. The sequence was collected from a male donor in good health and CMV-seronegative. CDR3 bases: TGCAGTGCCACAGGGGATCAGCCCCAGCATTTT. Translated, it gives CSATGDQPQHF.